The present TCR beta chain was sequenced within a study of blood T cell repertoires in COVID-19. J was trimmed by 5 bases and V by 6 bases; bases with no gene match: 3. This CDR3 contains 14 residues. The germline V gene encodes CDR1 KGHSH and CDR2 LQKENI. The data were produced by immunoSEQ multiplex PCR, yet TCRdb's version contains in-frame clones alone and is incomplete. Among a few hundred thousand clones listed, roughly 80% were seen once. The specimen sequenced was peripheral blood. V and J are TRBV18 and TRBJ2-7, with 14 bases aligning to TRBD2. The receptor was isolated from a woman aged 18-30 years with acute or convalescent COVID-19. The CDR3 spells CASSQGLAGDEQYF. CDR3 bases: TGTGCCAGCTCTCAGGGACTAGCGGGAGACGAGCAGTACTTC. Using reference TRBV18 and TRBJ2-7 for the parts outside the CDR3, the full variable domain is NAGVMQNPRHLVRRRGQEARLRCSPMKGHSHVYWYRQLPEEGLKFMVYLQKENIIDESGMPKERFSAEFPKEGPSILRIQQVVRGDSAAYFCASSQGLAGDEQYFGPGTRLTVT.